The 23 T cell receptor beta chains below were found in one sample sequenced in a study of spatial heterogeneity in lung cancer (dated by TCRdb to between 2017 and 2020). On the study overall, not on this receptor specifically: The tumor nonsynonymous mutation count correlated with the number of expanded intratumoral alpha and beta TCRs.

This specimen's time point label, interpreted: sample taken at primary tumor resection. Libraries were built with 5' RACE. Data came from a NextSeq 500. The raw public data were reprocessed by TCRdb itself: fastp quality trimming at Q25, MiXCR clonotype calling, in-frame beta chains only. Records with the same CDR3 protein are collapsed into one entry carrying the most frequent genes and DNA. The sample has 2,500 to 3,500 distinct CDR3 sequences on record, 15% to 20% of them singletons. About 14% of the sample goes to the ten largest clones. For these TCRs, the target antigens are not known. Sequencing was performed on lung tumor tissue, taken at surgery. The receptors were gathered from a male donor with early-stage non-small cell lung cancer.

This clonotype is deemed medium-sized. This beta chain was picked up by a library intended for alpha chains and is off target, so its count carries little meaning. The V and J genes are TRBV28 and TRBJ1-3, with D perhaps TRBD1 (5 bases). Trimming took 3 bases from V and 8 from J, leaving 11 bases between them. CDR1 MDHEN and CDR2 SYDVKM come from the germline V gene. The CDR3 length is 13 residues. The CDR3 sequence: CASSFRGAYTIYF. The CDR3, as DNA: TGTGCCAGCAGTTTCCGGGGCGCATACACCATATATTTT.

By share of the sample, this clonotype is large (0.1 to 1%). Found in a library prepared for alpha chains, this beta chain is an off-target read, and its abundance has little meaning. CDR3 in amino acids: CSAAAGPSYEQYF. The CDR3 nucleotides read TGCAGTGCGGCCGCCGGACCTTCCTACGAGCAGTACTTC. V gene TRBV20-1 combines with J gene TRBJ2-7; D ambiguous. Germline V CDR1 and CDR2: DFQATT, SNEGSKA (reference sequence). The CDR3 loop spans 13 amino acids. Trimming took off 6 bases at V and 1 base at J, with 13 bases between the two ends.

This clonotype is labeled medium-sized. This beta chain is a stray read from a library made for alpha chains; its abundance is not meaningful. V and J are TRBV6-5 and TRBJ2-5; 8 bases agree with TRBD1. Germline V gene sequence: CDR1 MNHEY, CDR2 SVGAGI. With V trimmed by 7 bases and J by 4 bases, 8 bases remained unmatched. This CDR3 comprises 14 residues. The CDR3 loop is CASTISTGGETQYF. The CDR3 coding sequence is TGTGCCAGCACCATCTCAACAGGGGGAGAGACCCAGTACTTC.

As to this clonotype: This beta chain was picked up by a library intended for alpha chains and is off target, so its count carries little meaning. CDR3 sequence (DNA): TGCGCCAGCAGCCAAGGTCGGGGCGGAAACACTGAAGCTTTCTTT. This translates into CASSQGRGGNTEAFF. The V gene is TRBV4-1, the J gene TRBJ1-1, with a tentative D call TRBD1 (5 bases). V was trimmed by 1 base and J by 2 bases, leaving 11 bases between them. The CDR3 length is 15 residues. CDR1 is MGHRA, CDR2 YSYEKL, per germline.

This clonotype was detected a few times. In a library made to pick up alpha chains, this beta chain is a stray read with a size that means little. The CDR3 DNA reads TGTGCCAGCAGTCTACATGGCTCCTACGAGCAGTACTTC. Translation: CASSLHGSYEQYF. V gene TRBV6-2 or TRBV6-3 combines with J gene TRBJ2-7; D unresolved. The CDR3 sequence is 13 residues long. The germline V gene has CDR1 MNHEY and CDR2 SVGEGT. Trimming pared 5 bases from V and 0 bases from J, leaving 8 bases between.

This clonotype is medium-sized. This beta chain slipped into a library made for alpha chains as a stray read, so its size is not meaningful. The chain combines TRBV7-2 with TRBJ1-1; D gene unclear. The V end was cut by 5 bases, the J end by 0 bases, with 13 bases between. This CDR3 is built from 15 residues. Germline CDR1 and CDR2: SGHTA and FQGNSA. The DNA of the CDR3 is TGTGCCAGCAGCCCGGGGAGCAGTTTGAACACTGAAGCTTTCTTT. Encoded protein: CASSPGSSLNTEAFF. Complete variable domain (other parts from reference TRBV7-2 and TRBJ1-1): GAGVSQSPSNKVTEKGKDVELRCDPISGHTALYWYRQSLGQGLEFLIYFQGNSAPDKSGLPSDRFSAERTGGSVSTLTIQRTQQEDSAVYLCASSPGSSLNTEAFFGQGTRLTVV.

In its sample, this clonotype was seen a few times. Because the library targeted alpha chains, this beta chain is an off-target read whose size means little. The gene calls are TRBV5-4 and TRBJ2-5, with D possibly TRBD1 on 5 matching bases. The CDR3 extends over 14 amino acids. CDR1 is SGHNT, CDR2 YYREEE, per germline (reference sequence). V lost 1 base to trimming and J lost 3 bases, with 10 bases between them. CDR3 sequence: CASSLKGAKETQYF. DNA for the CDR3: TGTGCCAGCAGCTTGAAAGGGGCTAAAGAGACCCAGTACTTC.

This clonotype has only a few counts. This beta chain is an off-target read within a library intended for alpha chains, so its frequency means little. The chain links TRBV4-1 to TRBJ2-7; no reliable D call. Trimming took 4 bases from V and 3 from J, leaving 13 bases between them. CDR3 length: 14 residues. Germline V gene sequence: CDR1 MGHRA, CDR2 YSYEKL. The CDR3 region is CASSPEPVGYEQYF. The CDR3 DNA reads as TGCGCCAGCAGCCCCGAACCCGTCGGCTACGAGCAGTACTTC.

As to this clonotype: Found in a library prepared for alpha chains, this beta chain is an off-target read, and its abundance has little meaning. The rearrangement links TRBV9 to TRBJ1-1; 7 bases agree with TRBD1. Unmatched junction bases numbered 3, after V lost 0 bases and J lost 7 bases. The CDR3 has 13 amino acids. The germline V gene encodes CDR1 SGDLS and CDR2 YYNGEE. The CDR3, as DNA: TGTGCCAGCAGCGTAGCCGACAGGGATGAAGCTTTCTTT. Amino acids: CASSVADRDEAFF.

Notes on this clonotype: Little can be read into the size of this beta chain, an off-target read in a library designed for alpha chains. The chain has TRBV12-3 or TRBV12-4 and TRBJ2-4; perhaps TRBD1 as D (7 bases). The germline V and J ends were trimmed by 3 bases and 9 bases, with 18 bases remaining between them. This CDR3 is built from 15 residues. This CDR3 reads CASSFGGGLWSIQYF. The CDR3 bases are TGTGCCAGCAGTTTCGGAGGGGGCCTTTGGAGCATTCAGTACTTC.

This clonotype was seen at least ten times. With the library built for alpha chains, this beta chain is off target and its frequency is not meaningful. The J gene is TRBJ2-7, the V gene TRBV7-9; D might be TRBD1 or TRBD2, each matching 5 bases. Per the germline V gene, CDR1 is SEHNR and CDR2 is FQNEAQ (reference sequence). The CDR3 length is 19 residues. V lost 2 bases and J lost 0, with 23 bases in between. The CDR3 bases are TGTGCCAGCAGCTTACCTCAGACAGCGGCCCCCTCCAGCTCCTACGAGCAGTACTTC. As protein: CASSLPQTAAPSSSYEQYF.

This clonotype was detected only a few times. This beta chain came through as a stray read in a library set up for alpha chains, and its size says little. The CDR3, as DNA: TGTGCCAGCAGCCCTGGGCTGAACGAGCAGTACTTC. Protein: CASSPGLNEQYF. This chain connects TRBV7-8 to TRBJ2-7; D not resolved. The V gene lost 5 bases and the J gene lost 5 bases, with 10 bases spanning the gap. The CDR3 covers 12 residues. The germline V gene has CDR1 SGHVS and CDR2 FQNEAQ.

This clonotype is classed as medium-sized. This beta chain turned up in a library designed for alpha chains; as an off-target read, its abundance says little. The chain has TRBV20-1 and TRBJ2-1; TRBD2 matches at 7 bases. CDR1 and CDR2 from the germline V gene are DFQATT and SNEGSKA (reference sequence). The CDR3 extends over 14 amino acids. With 6 bases clipped from V and 6 bases from J, the junction kept 11 bases outside the gene matches. DNA of the CDR3: TGCAGTGCCCCCGCGCCGGGAGGAAGCAATGAGCAGTTCTTC. It specifies CSAPAPGGSNEQFF.

In its sample, this clonotype was seen many times. This beta chain is an off-target read within a library intended for alpha chains, so its frequency means little. The chain combines TRBV9 with TRBJ2-5; the match to TRBD2 covers 14 bases. This CDR3 is 15 amino acids long. Germline assignment: CDR1 SGDLS and CDR2 YYNGEE. J was trimmed by 10 bases and V by 3 bases; bases with no gene match: 8. This chain's CDR3 is CASSATSGRGVVQYF. The CDR3 DNA sequence: TGTGCCAGCAGCGCGACTAGCGGGAGGGGCGTGGTCCAGTACTTC.

In this sample, this clonotype is medium-sized. This beta chain is off target for a library built for alpha chains, so its abundance means little. The chain recombines TRBV21-1 with TRBJ1-1; the table names TRBD1, a call not compared with the DNA. TRBV21-1 is termed a pseudogene. The CDR3 is 18 amino acids. CDR3 bases: TGTGCCAGCAGCATACCCAGTAGGCGGGACCGCAGCTCCACTGAAGCTTTCTTT. Amino acids: CASSIPSRRDRSSTEAFF.

On this clonotype: This beta chain appears as a stray read in a library generated for alpha chains; its size is not informative. The chain joins TRBV4-1 to TRBJ2-5, with D hard to call. CDR1 MGHRA and CDR2 YSYEKL come from the germline V gene. V gave up 3 bases and J gave up 5 bases, with 7 bases separating them. This CDR3 comprises 12 residues. CDR3 residues: CASSHRSETQYF. The CDR3 bases are TGCGCCAGCAGCCATCGATCGGAGACCCAGTACTTC.

On this clonotype: This beta chain is an off-target read within a library intended for alpha chains, so its frequency means little. The chain joins TRBV6-5 to TRBJ1-1; perhaps TRBD1 as D (5 bases). V was shortened by 2 bases and J by 4 bases, with 8 bases between the two germline ends. CDR3 length equals 13 residues. The germline V gene has CDR1 MNHEY and CDR2 SVGAGI. The DNA of the CDR3 is TGTGCCAGCAGTTACATGGGGGGCACTGAAGCTTTCTTT. This encodes CASSYMGGTEAFF.

As to this clonotype: This beta chain is an off-target read within a library intended for alpha chains, so its frequency means little. The V and J genes are TRBV6-5 and TRBJ1-2, with 8 positions matching TRBD1. V dropped 5 bases and J dropped 4; count of bases not matched to a gene: 6. The CDR3 has 14 residues. Germline V gene sequence: CDR1 MNHEY, CDR2 SVGAGI. CDR3 amino acids: CASSEDRAPYGYTF. The CDR3 nucleotides read TGTGCCAGCAGTGAGGACAGGGCGCCCTATGGCTACACCTTC.

By sample share, this clonotype is medium-sized. Little can be read into the size of this beta chain, an off-target read in a library designed for alpha chains. The chain joins TRBV27 to TRBJ2-3; perhaps TRBD2 as D (5 bases). The CDR3 runs 12 residues. The V end was cut by 4 bases, the J end by 6 bases, with 8 bases between. The V gene's germline CDR1 is MNHEY and CDR2 SMNVEV (reference sequence). For the CDR3, the DNA is TGTGCCAGCAGTTCCTGGAGGGATACGCAGTATTTT. It specifies CASSSWRDTQYF.

This clonotype ranks as large. In a library made to pick up alpha chains, this beta chain is a stray read with a size that means little. The chain joins TRBV9 to TRBJ2-5; D remains ambiguous. CDR3 length: 14 residues. From germline, CDR1 is SGDLS and CDR2 YYNGEE. V lost 7 bases and J lost 3, with 16 bases in between. The chain's CDR3 is CASSIGAKKETQYF. The CDR3 DNA reads as TGTGCCAGCTCCATTGGCGCGAAGAAAGAGACCCAGTACTTC.

Remarks on this clonotype: For a library built for alpha chains, this beta chain is a stray read; little rests on its size. The CDR3 is CASSSPLETQYF. The CDR3 region has the DNA TGTGCCAGCAGTTCCCCCCTAGAGACCCAGTACTTC. This sequence joins TRBV6-2 or TRBV6-3 and TRBJ2-5; D remains unclear. CDR3 length: 12 amino acids. The V end lost 4 bases, the J end lost 4 bases, and 7 bases lay between the germline ends. The germline V gene encodes CDR1 MNHEY and CDR2 SVGEGT.

This clonotype came up a few times. This beta chain represents an off-target read in a library built for alpha chains; its size is of limited meaning. V and J are TRBV28 and TRBJ2-3; 13 positions agree with TRBD2. The CDR3 covers 19 residues. After removal of 3 bases from V and 1 base from J, the junction contained 10 bases not matched to a gene. From germline, CDR1 is MDHEN and CDR2 SYDVKM. The CDR3 loop reads CASSLPGTSGVGGTDTQYF. In DNA form, the CDR3 reads TGTGCCAGCAGTTTGCCGGGGACTAGCGGGGTTGGTGGCACAGATACGCAGTATTTT.

In this sample, this clonotype turned up many times. This beta chain is a stray read from a library made for alpha chains; its abundance is not meaningful. The chain joins TRBV3-1 to TRBJ2-7, with 9 bases identical to TRBD1. V was clipped by 3 bases and J by 0 bases; unmatched bases: 0. The CDR3 runs 14 residues. Per the germline V gene, CDR1 is LGHDT and CDR2 is YNNKEL (reference sequence). CDR3 residues: CASSQGQGSYEQYF. The CDR3 DNA sequence: TGTGCCAGCAGCCAGGGACAGGGCTCCTACGAGCAGTACTTC.